The present entry profiles one T cell receptor (beta chain) with its context. Using genomic DNA as the template, TCR beta VDJ and CDR3 profiling was carried out. MiXCR, applied by TCRdb to the reads, yields one record per CDR3 protein. The sample has 400,000 to 600,000 distinct CDR3 sequences; about a third are singletons. These data belong to a study of CD8+CD57+ T cells in acquired aplastic anemia. Germline values: CDR1 ENHRY, CDR2 SYGVKD. The CDR3 spans 16 residues. Deletions cut 2 bases from V and 2 bases from J, with 13 bases between. Sequencing involved patients with CD8+CD57+ cell expansion previously shown by flow cytometry.

The TCR sequence derives from a human donor with aplastic anemia. The rearrangement links TRBV10-3 to TRBJ1-3; weak D call: TRBD1 (5 bases). Specimen: sorted CD4+, CD8+, or CD8+CD57+ T cells (not recorded which) from PBMCs. For the CDR3, the DNA is TGTGCCATCAGTGAGCCGATGCGGGGGGCTGGAAACACCATATATTTT. This gives the protein CAISEPMRGAGNTIYF.